These T cell receptor beta chains were read from a single sample in a study of blood T cell repertoires in COVID-19. Sequencing used immunoSEQ multiplex PCR; TCRdb keeps in-frame clones, though not all of them. The sample lists under 150,000 clones; approximately 83% were seen once. Material: peripheral blood. Source of these receptors: an elderly man with acute or convalescent COVID-19. The CDR3 runs from the conserved cysteine through the conserved F or W. The D gene is left open where the match is weak. Expanded clones are given a class, and other clones once, few, many or no size at all.

clone_size cdr3_length d_call j_call v_call cdr3_nt cdr3_aa
NA 13 TRBD1 TRBJ1-2 TRBV5-8 TGTGCCAGCAGCTCGACAGGGGTCTATGGCTACACCTTC CASSSTGVYGYTF
NA 15 NA TRBJ1-4 TRBV24-1 TGTGCCACCAGTGAGAACAGCCAGGGGAATGAAAAACTGTTTTTT CATSENSQGNEKLFF
NA 16 NA TRBJ2-5 TRBV23-1 TGCGCCAGCAGTCAAGTTAAGGGGCCCACTAAGGAGACCCAGTACTTC CASSQVKGPTKETQYF
NA 13 NA TRBJ1-4 TRBV27 TGTGCCAGCAGTTCCAGGGTTAATGAAAAACTGTTTTTT CASSSRVNEKLFF
NA 16 TRBD2 TRBJ2-3 TRBV18 TGTGCCAGCTCACCACCGGAGGCTAGCGGGGGTGATACGCAGTATTTT CASSPPEASGGDTQYF
NA 16 TRBD1 TRBJ2-1 TRBV5-6 TGTGCCAGCAGCGTAGACAGGGGAGCAACCTACAATGAGCAGTTCTTC CASSVDRGATYNEQFF
once 16 TRBD1 TRBJ2-3 TRBV18 TGTGCCAGCTCACCAGAGCAGGGGGAAGTCACAGATACGCAGTATTTT CASSPEQGEVTDTQYF
few 15 TRBD1 TRBJ1-1 TRBV18 TGTGCCAGCTCACCACCGAAGGGGGCGAGCACTGAAGCTTTCTTT CASSPPKGASTEAFF
NA 14 NA TRBJ1-1 TRBV7-3 TGTGCCAGCAGCTTAGGGACACCTAACACTGAAGCTTTCTTT CASSLGTPNTEAFF
NA 13 NA TRBJ1-3 TRBV6-2/TRBV6-3 TGTGCCAGCTGCCTCTACTCTGGAAACACCATATATTTT CASCLYSGNTIYF
few 19 TRBD1 TRBJ1-3 TRBV5-1 TGCGCCAGCAGCTTGATATATCCGGGACAGAAAGGAGTCGGAAACACCATATATTTT CASSLIYPGQKGVGNTIYF
NA 20 NA TRBJ2-3 TRBV6-2/TRBV6-3 TGTGCCAGCAGTTACCAGGGTGCAGCGGTAGCGGATGGGTTCACAGATACGCAGTATTTT CASSYQGAAVADGFTDTQYF
NA 13 NA TRBJ1-1 TRBV12-3/TRBV12-4 TGTGCCAGCAGTTTGACAGAAAACACTGAAGCTTTCTTT CASSLTENTEAFF
few 17 NA TRBJ1-3 TRBV18 TGTGCCAGCTCACCGTCCGGCCCCAGGGGCACAGGAAACACCATATATTTT CASSPSGPRGTGNTIYF
NA 14 NA TRBJ1-1 TRBV3-1/TRBV3-2 TGTGCCAGCAGCCAAGACAGGGCCTCCACTGAAGCTTTCTTT CASSQDRASTEAFF
NA 13 TRBD1 TRBJ1-1 TRBV29-1 TGCAGCGTAAGGACAGGGAAGAACACTGAAGCTTTCTTT CSVRTGKNTEAFF
NA 14 NA TRBJ2-7 TRBV19 TGTGCCAGTAGTATAAGAGGGAGCTACTACGAGCAGTACTTC CASSIRGSYYEQYF
NA 14 TRBD1 TRBJ1-6 TRBV11-2 TGTGCCAGCAGCTATGCAGGGGGGAATTCACCCCTCCACTTT CASSYAGGNSPLHF
NA 14 NA TRBJ2-7 TRBV6-5 TGTGCCATTTCGCTAACAGGGAAAATTTACGAGCAGTACTTC CAISLTGKIYEQYF
NA 14 TRBD1 TRBJ2-7 TRBV2 TGTGCCAGCAGTTTTTGGACAGGGGGCTACGAGCAGTACTTC CASSFWTGGYEQYF
NA 13 TRBD1 TRBJ1-3 TRBV10-3 TGTGCCAACGGACAGGGCGGCGGAAACACCATATATTTT CANGQGGGNTIYF
NA 14 NA TRBJ1-1 TRBV27 TGTGCCAGCAGCTGGGAAAGGGGCGGAACTGAAGCTTTCTTT CASSWERGGTEAFF
once 12 NA TRBJ1-1 TRBV3-1/TRBV3-2 TGTGCCAGCAGCCAAGCAGGGTCTGAAGCTTTCTTT CASSQAGSEAFF
NA 15 TRBD1 TRBJ1-4 TRBV19 TGTGCCAGTAAGGACAGGGGGCCTACTAATGAAAAACTGTTTTTT CASKDRGPTNEKLFF
NA 14 TRBD2 TRBJ2-7 TRBV18 TGTGCCTCAACTCAGCGGGGGGCGGCCTACGAGCAGTACTTC CASTQRGAAYEQYF
NA 13 NA TRBJ1-6 TRBV6-4 TGTGCCAGCAGTCTTGAACAGGGCGCACCCCTCCACTTT CASSLEQGAPLHF
NA 12 NA TRBJ2-2 TRBV19 TGTGCCAGTGAGGGCCAAACCGGGGAGCTGTTTTTT CASEGQTGELFF
NA 15 NA TRBJ2-7 TRBV18 TGTGCCAGCTCACCTAATGAGCGGGTCTCCTACGAGCAGTACTTC CASSPNERVSYEQYF
NA 14 NA TRBJ2-1 TRBV11-3 TGTGCCAGCAGCTTAGACAACAGTTGGAATGAGCAGTTCTTC CASSLDNSWNEQFF
NA 14 TRBD1 TRBJ1-3 TRBV28 TGTGCCAGCAGTTCCCGGGACAGGGGGACCACCATATATTTT CASSSRDRGTTIYF
NA 15 NA TRBJ2-2 TRBV27 TGTGCCAGCAGGGCCGACAAATTGAACACCGGGGAGCTGTTTTTT CASRADKLNTGELFF
NA 14 NA TRBJ1-1 TRBV14 TGTGCCAGCAGCCAAGAACTAAAGGCCACTGAAGCTTTCTTT CASSQELKATEAFF
NA 16 TRBD1 TRBJ2-2 TRBV29-1 TGCAGCGTACGCACCACAGGGGGCGTAATCACCGGGGAGCTGTTTTTT CSVRTTGGVITGELFF
NA 13 NA TRBJ1-1 TRBV30 TGTGCCTGGAGGAAACAGAAGAACACTGAAGCTTTCTTT CAWRKQKNTEAFF
NA 15 TRBD2 TRBJ2-1 TRBV6-5 TGTGCCAGCAGTTACTCTGCGGGAGGGCGCAATGAGCAGTTCTTC CASSYSAGGRNEQFF
NA 13 NA TRBJ1-1 TRBV25-1 TGTGCCAGCATCGGACAGTTGAACACTGAAGCTTTCTTT CASIGQLNTEAFF
NA 14 TRBD1 TRBJ2-7 TRBV11-2 TGTGCCAGCAGCTCCACAGGGGGCGGCTACGAGCAGTACTTC CASSSTGGGYEQYF
once 12 NA TRBJ2-7 TRBV5-1 TGCGCCAGCAGCTTGGAAAACAGGGATTCCGTCTTC CASSLENRDSVF
NA 18 NA TRBJ2-2 TRBV7-3 TGTGCCAGCAGCTTAAGACGCTCGAGCTTAGGGGACACCGGGGAGCTGTTTTTT CASSLRRSSLGDTGELFF
NA 19 NA TRBJ1-5 TRBV1 TGCACCAGCAGCCAAAAATGCGGCAGGGGGCGTTGGAGCAATCAGCCCCAGCATTTT CTSSQKCGRGRWSNQPQHF
once 15 TRBD2 TRBJ2-1 TRBV27 TGTGCCAGCACCTCATTAGCGGGAGGGCCAGATGAGCAGTTCTTC CASTSLAGGPDEQFF
NA 15 NA TRBJ1-1 TRBV6-5 TGTGCCAGCAGGAGATTTCAGGGAGGGAGCACTGAAGCTTTCTTT CASRRFQGGSTEAFF